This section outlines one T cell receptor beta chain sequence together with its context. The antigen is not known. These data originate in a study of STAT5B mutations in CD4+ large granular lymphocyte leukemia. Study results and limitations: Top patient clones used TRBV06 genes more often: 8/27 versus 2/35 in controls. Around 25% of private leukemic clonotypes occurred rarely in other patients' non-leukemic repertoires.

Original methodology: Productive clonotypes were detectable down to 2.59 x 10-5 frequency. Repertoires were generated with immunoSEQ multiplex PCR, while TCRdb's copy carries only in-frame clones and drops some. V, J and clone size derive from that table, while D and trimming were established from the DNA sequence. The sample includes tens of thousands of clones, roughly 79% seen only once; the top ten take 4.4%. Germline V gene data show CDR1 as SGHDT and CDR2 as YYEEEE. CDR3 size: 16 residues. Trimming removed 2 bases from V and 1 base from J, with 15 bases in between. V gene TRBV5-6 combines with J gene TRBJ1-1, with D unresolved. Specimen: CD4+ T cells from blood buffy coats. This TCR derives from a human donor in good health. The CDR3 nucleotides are TGTGCCAGCAGCTTTCTCCGGGTTGTCGGGAACACTGAAGCTTTCTTT. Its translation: CASSFLRVVGNTEAFF.